The 3 T cell receptor beta chains presented below share a single source sample, sequenced in a study of blood T cell repertoires in COVID-19. This table comes from immunoSEQ multiplex PCR, and its TCRdb copy is limited to in-frame clones, with some not included. The sample has 300,000 to 500,000 clones; over 75% are singletons. Input material: PBMCs or T cells enriched from blood (not recorded which). These receptors came from a woman in her thirties with acute COVID-19.

This chain uses TRBV25-1 with TRBJ1-2; no clear D. Trimming removed 3 bases from V and 8 bases from J, with 10 bases in between. The germline V gene has CDR1 MGHDK and CDR2 SYGVNS. The CDR3 extends over 12 amino acids. This CDR3 reads CASSDSPSGYTF. The CDR3 bases are TGTGCCAGCAGTGACAGTCCCTCGGGCTACACCTTC.

This chain uses TRBV9 with TRBJ1-2; 8 bases match TRBD1. V was pared by 3 bases and J by 7 bases, with 11 bases of the junction left unmatched. CDR3 length: 15 amino acids. The V gene's germline CDR1 is SGDLS and CDR2 YYNGEE. The CDR3: CASSANTGGSSGYTF. For the CDR3, the DNA is TGTGCCAGCAGCGCAAATACAGGGGGAAGTAGTGGCTACACCTTC.

V is TRBV23-1 and J is TRBJ1-6; a weak D match, TRBD1 (5 bases). TRBV23-1 is noted as an ORF with a role that remains uncertain. Trimming stripped 2 bases from V and 14 bases from J, with 10 bases between. The length of the CDR3 is 12 residues. CDR3 in amino acids: CASSQPREALHF. CDR3 nucleotide sequence: TGCGCCAGCAGTCAACCCAGGGAAGCCCTCCACTTT.